This TCR beta chain is from a study of control samples from healthy donors and cancer patients. There are 12 residues in the CDR3. V lost 1 base and J lost 7, with 7 bases in between. Germline V CDR1 and CDR2: LGHDT, YNNKEL (reference sequence). TCRdb's copy holds only in-frame clones and misses some; the assay was immunoSEQ multiplex PCR. The sample records tens of thousands of clones, roughly 85% being singletons. The sample comprised blood. The gene calls are TRBV3-1 (or the pseudogene TRBV3-2) and TRBJ1-1, with D unclear. The receptor was isolated from a man aged 55 to 70 in good health. The CDR3 sequence is CASSQGRVEAFF. The CDR3 nucleotides are TGTGCCAGCAGCCAAGGGAGAGTTGAAGCTTTCTTT.